This TCR beta chain was sequenced for a study of shared clonotypes between healthy human individuals. Across the whole study: Participating donors consisted of two women and three men aged 18 to 49. Regarding the study as a whole: The researchers took only blood, and tissue repertoires probably look different.

Assay: immunoSEQ multiplex PCR; the TCRdb copy retains only in-frame clones and omits some. The data contain 950,000 to 1,300,000 clones, around 74% of them seen just once; the ten biggest clones take up approximately 1.5%. The germline CDR1 and CDR2 sequences are SEHNR and FQNEAQ (reference sequence). The trim removed 5 bases at V and 1 base at J, leaving 9 bases unmatched. The CDR3 has 16 amino acids. There are many counts of this clone. Its antigen is undetermined. The source of this sequence is a man between 18 and 35 years old in good health. This chain uses TRBV7-9 with TRBJ2-3, with 7 bases lining up with TRBD2. The sequenced sample consisted of memory CD4+ T cells sorted from blood. Subset defined: CD45RA-negative fraction. CDR3: CASSVGTNYGTDTQYF. As DNA, the CDR3 is TGTGCCAGCAGCGTCGGGACTAACTATGGCACAGATACGCAGTATTTT.